This TCR beta chain originates from a study of blood T cell repertoires in COVID-19. At the level of the study: There were acute and convalescent COVID-19 samples, and they came from the United States, Italy and Spain. Sample material is recorded as cDNA or gDNA derived from T cells, B-cell-depleted T cells, or PBMCs.

Seattle participants joined during active infection and were tracked over time. V was trimmed by 0 bases and J by 0 bases, leaving 10 bases between them. CDR1 is SGHNT and CDR2 is YYREEE in the germline V gene (reference sequence). CDR3 length equals 15 residues. Per the original data handling: How many nucleated cells were present was estimated from reference gene primer amplification. Measured with immunoSEQ multiplex PCR; TCRdb has only the in-frame clones, and not every one. The D gene and trimming were derived from the DNA, and the V and J assignments and clone size from that table. This table has 270,000 or so clones, less than 90% appearing once.

This TCR derives from a woman in her twenties or thirties with COVID-19, enrolled during active disease. Sequenced sample: peripheral blood. The chain employs TRBV5-4 and TRBJ2-7; no definite D call. CDR3 region: CASSLASGFSYEQYF. As DNA, the CDR3 is TGTGCCAGCAGCTTGGCATCAGGATTCTCCTACGAGCAGTACTTC.